This is a list of T cell receptor beta chains from one sample in a study of CD8+CD57+ T cells in acquired aplastic anemia. Using its own MiXCR run on the reads, TCRdb lists one record per CDR3 protein. Of more than 40,000 distinct CDR3 sequences listed, approximately 72% are singletons. The sequenced sample consisted of sorted CD4+, CD8+, or CD8+CD57+ T cells (not recorded which) from PBMCs. The receptors were gathered from a human donor in good health, serving as a control. CDR3s include the opening cysteine and the closing phenylalanine or tryptophan. The D gene is left open where the match is weak. A row's size may be missing; if present it is once, few, many or a size class.

J	D	size	V	DNA	CDR3
TRBJ2-7	TRBD1	-	TRBV2	TGTGCCAGCCGGACAGGGACCTACGAGCAGTACTTC	CASRTGTYEQYF
TRBJ2-7	TRBD1	-	TRBV7-9	TGTGCCAGCAGCTCGACAGGGACCCCCTACGAGCAGTACTTC	CASSSTGTPYEQYF
TRBJ2-7	-	few	TRBV7-9	TGTGCCAGCACCTCAACGGGGTACGAGCAGTACTTC	CASTSTGYEQYF
TRBJ2-5	-	-	TRBV7-7	TGTGCCGTTCTTGGGGGGGCGGAGACCCGGTACTTC	CAVLGGAETRYF
TRBJ1-2	-	-	TRBV20-1	TGCAGTGCCACTGGGACCTCCTATGGCTACACCTTC	CSATGTSYGYTF
TRBJ1-6	-	-	TRBV11-2	TGTGCCAGCAGCCCTACAAGTGGGGGGGAGAAGACCTATAATTCACCCCTCCACTTT	CASSPTSGGEKTYNSPLHF
TRBJ1-2	-	few	TRBV20-1	TGCAGTGCAACAGACCGGACAGTCTGGGCTGGCTACACCTTC	CSATDRTVWAGYTF
TRBJ2-6	-	-	TRBV7-8	TGTGCCAGCAGCTTAGCGCTTGTCTCTGGGGCCAACGTCCTGACTTTC	CASSLALVSGANVLTF
TRBJ2-3	TRBD2	-	TRBV2	TGTGCCAGCAGTGTTAATAGCGGGGTAGGCGATACGCAGTATTTT	CASSVNSGVGDTQYF
TRBJ1-5	-	-	TRBV28	TGTGCCAGCAGTCCCCCTCGAGCGGGAGGTAATCAGCCCCAGCATTTT	CASSPPRAGGNQPQHF
TRBJ1-1	-	-	TRBV2	TGTGCCAGCAGTGGCACAACCACCGAAGCTTTCTTT	CASSGTTTEAFF
TRBJ2-3	-	-	TRBV15	TGTGCCACCAGCAGAGTTCAAGATACGCAGTATTTT	CATSRVQDTQYF
TRBJ1-1	-	-	TRBV7-9	TGTGCCAGCAGCGAGGGACGGCTGAACACTGAAGCTTTCTTT	CASSEGRLNTEAFF
TRBJ2-2	-	once	TRBV11-1	TGTGCCAGCAGCTCCCCTGACGGGTCCGGGAGCGACACCGGGAAGCTGTTTTTT	CASSSPDGSGSDTGKLFF
TRBJ2-7	-	-	TRBV10-3	TGTGCCATCAGTGGGACACCCTACGAGCAGTACTTC	CAISGTPYEQYF
TRBJ2-1	TRBD2	few	TRBV25-1	TGTGCCAGCACTAGACTAGCGGGGGCATACAATGAGCAGTTCTTC	CASTRLAGAYNEQFF
TRBJ2-1	-	-	TRBV25-1	TGTGCCAGCAGTGACATCAAGAGGGGGACACTCTACAATGAGCAGTTCTTC	CASSDIKRGTLYNEQFF
TRBJ1-5	-	once	TRBV15	TGTGCCACCAGCAGAGGGCCTGCTAGCAATCAGCCCCAGCATTTT	CATSRGPASNQPQHF
TRBJ2-6	-	few	TRBV25-1	TGTGCCAGCAGTGTGATCAATCTCTCTGGGGCCAACGTCCTGACTTTC	CASSVINLSGANVLTF
TRBJ1-2	TRBD1	-	TRBV29-1	TGCAGCGTTTCATTGAGGGGGGACAGTTATAACTATGGCTACACCTTC	CSVSLRGDSYNYGYTF
TRBJ2-3	TRBD2	-	TRBV6-6	TGTGCCAGCAGATCCGGGGGGGTAGATACGCAGTATTTT	CASRSGGVDTQYF
TRBJ1-2	TRBD1	-	TRBV29-1	TGCAGCGTTGACCCAACAGGGGGAGGCTACACCTTC	CSVDPTGGGYTF
TRBJ2-5	-	-	TRBV9	TGTGCCAGCAGCGTTGACGGCTCGCAAGAGACCCAGTACTTC	CASSVDGSQETQYF
TRBJ2-7	TRBD2	once	TRBV19	TGTGCCAGTAGGGCCCAGCGGGGCTCCTACGAGCAGTACTTC	CASRAQRGSYEQYF
TRBJ2-7	TRBD2	-	TRBV25-1	TGTGCCAGCAGCGTAACAGGACTAGCGGGAGACGAGCAGTACTTC	CASSVTGLAGDEQYF
TRBJ2-1	-	many	TRBV19	TGTGCCAGTAGTATAGCCCCTCAGCAGCGTCCTTTTAACTATGAGCAGTTCTTC	CASSIAPQQRPFNYEQFF
TRBJ2-1	-	-	TRBV7-3	TGTGCCAGCAGCTTAACCCCAGCGGCGGGCTCCTACAATGAGCAGTTCTTC	CASSLTPAAGSYNEQFF
TRBJ1-2	-	once	TRBV11-2	TGTGCCAGCAGCTATCAGCCTATCAGGGTGGGATATGGCTACACCTTC	CASSYQPIRVGYGYTF
TRBJ1-6	-	-	TRBV6-1	TGTGCCAGCAGTACCATCCACGGGGGGAATTCACCCCTCCACTTT	CASSTIHGGNSPLHF
TRBJ1-1	TRBD1	once	TRBV20-1	TGCAGTGCTAGAGTTCTAGGACAGGGAGGCACTGAAGCTTTCTTT	CSARVLGQGGTEAFF
TRBJ1-2	-	few	TRBV2	TGTGCCACCAGCAATCCAGGGATGAGCTATGGCTACACCTTC	CATSNPGMSYGYTF
TRBJ2-7	TRBD1	-	TRBV29-1	TGCAGCGTCCGGACGACAGGGGGGACCTACGAGCAGTACTTC	CSVRTTGGTYEQYF
TRBJ2-7	-	-	TRBV15	TGTGCCACCAGCATGGGACGGAAGGGTTACGAGCAGTACTTC	CATSMGRKGYEQYF
TRBJ1-1	-	-	TRBV10-1	TGCGCCAGCAGTGAGAAAGGGAACACTGAAGCTTTCTTT	CASSEKGNTEAFF
TRBJ2-5	-	-	TRBV29-1	TGCAGCGTTGAAGATCCTGGGAGGGGGCGCAACCTCGAGACCCAGTACTTC	CSVEDPGRGRNLETQYF
TRBJ1-4	-	few	TRBV7-2	TGTGCCAGCAGCTTAGCCAATGAAAAACTGTTTTTT	CASSLANEKLFF
TRBJ2-1	-	-	TRBV15	TGTGCCACCAGCAGCACTATCTCCTACAATGAGCAGTTCTTC	CATSSTISYNEQFF
TRBJ1-1	-	few	TRBV7-9	TGTGCCAGCAGCATCGAGGTAGGGAACACTGAAGCTTTCTTT	CASSIEVGNTEAFF
TRBJ1-2	TRBD1	-	TRBV13	TGTGCCAGCAGCTCCCGAAGAGTACAGGGGTTTGGTGGCTACACCTTC	CASSSRRVQGFGGYTF
TRBJ1-2	-	-	TRBV2	TGTGCCAGCAGAGTAGGGCAGTATGGCTACACCTTC	CASRVGQYGYTF
TRBJ1-2	-	-	TRBV20-1	TGCAGTGCTAGTCAGGTCTATGGCTACACCTTC	CSASQVYGYTF
TRBJ1-1	-	-	TRBV7-9	TGTGCCAGCAGCCAGGGGCGTAACACTGAAGCTTTCTTT	CASSQGRNTEAFF
TRBJ2-5	-	-	TRBV7-9	TGTGCCAGCAGCTCGTTACTAAATCAAGAGACCCAGTACTTC	CASSSLLNQETQYF
TRBJ2-5	TRBD2	-	TRBV19	TGTGCCACCCGGGAGGGAGGGGAGACCCAGTACTTC	CATREGGETQYF